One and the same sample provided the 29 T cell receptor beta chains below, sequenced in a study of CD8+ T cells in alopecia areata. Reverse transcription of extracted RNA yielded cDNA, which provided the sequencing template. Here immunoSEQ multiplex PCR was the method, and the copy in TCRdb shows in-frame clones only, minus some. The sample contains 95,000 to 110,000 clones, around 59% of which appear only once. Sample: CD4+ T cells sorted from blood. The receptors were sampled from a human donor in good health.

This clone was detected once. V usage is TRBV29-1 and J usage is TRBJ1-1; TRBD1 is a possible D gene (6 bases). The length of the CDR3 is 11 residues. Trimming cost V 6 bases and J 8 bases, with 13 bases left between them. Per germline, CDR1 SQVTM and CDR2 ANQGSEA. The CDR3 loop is CSVKPGQEAFF. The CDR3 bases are TGCAGCGTGAAGCCGGGACAAGAAGCTTTCTTT. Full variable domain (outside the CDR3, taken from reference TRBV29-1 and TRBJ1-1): SAVISQKPSRDICQRGTSLTIQCQVDSQVTMMFWYRQQPGQSLTLIATANQGSEATYESGFVIDKFPISRPNLTFSTLTVSNMSPEDSSIYLCSVKPGQEAFFGQGTRLTVV.

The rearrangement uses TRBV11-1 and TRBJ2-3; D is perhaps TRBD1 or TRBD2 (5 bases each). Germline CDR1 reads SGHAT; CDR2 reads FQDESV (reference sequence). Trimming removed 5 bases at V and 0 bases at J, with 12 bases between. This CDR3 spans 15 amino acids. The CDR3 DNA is TGTGCCAGCAGCCCTTGGGACGGAAGCACAGATACGCAGTATTTT. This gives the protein CASSPWDGSTDTQYF.

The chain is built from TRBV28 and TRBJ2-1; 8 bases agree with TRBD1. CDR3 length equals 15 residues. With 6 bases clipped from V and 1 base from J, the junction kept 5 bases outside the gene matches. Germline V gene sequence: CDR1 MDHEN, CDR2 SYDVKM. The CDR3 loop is CASSRTGSSYNEQFF. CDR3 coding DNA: TGTGCCAGCAGCCGGACAGGGAGTTCCTACAATGAGCAGTTCTTC.

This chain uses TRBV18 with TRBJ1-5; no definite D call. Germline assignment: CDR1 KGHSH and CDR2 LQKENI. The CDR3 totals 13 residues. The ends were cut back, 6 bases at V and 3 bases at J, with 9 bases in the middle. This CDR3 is CASSGSLNQPQHF. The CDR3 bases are TGTGCCAGCTCCGGCAGCCTCAATCAGCCCCAGCATTTT.

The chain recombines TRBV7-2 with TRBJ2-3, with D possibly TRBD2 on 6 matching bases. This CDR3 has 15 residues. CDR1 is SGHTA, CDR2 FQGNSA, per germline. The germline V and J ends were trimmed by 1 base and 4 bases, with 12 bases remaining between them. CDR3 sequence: CASSLGAGRADTQYF. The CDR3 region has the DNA TGTGCCAGCAGCTTAGGAGCGGGTAGGGCAGATACGCAGTATTTT.

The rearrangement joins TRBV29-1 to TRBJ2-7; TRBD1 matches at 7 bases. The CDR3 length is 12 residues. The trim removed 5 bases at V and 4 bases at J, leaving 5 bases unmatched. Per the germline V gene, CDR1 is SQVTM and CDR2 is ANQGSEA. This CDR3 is CSVQGTAYEQYF. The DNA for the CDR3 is TGCAGCGTTCAGGGGACAGCTTACGAGCAGTACTTC.

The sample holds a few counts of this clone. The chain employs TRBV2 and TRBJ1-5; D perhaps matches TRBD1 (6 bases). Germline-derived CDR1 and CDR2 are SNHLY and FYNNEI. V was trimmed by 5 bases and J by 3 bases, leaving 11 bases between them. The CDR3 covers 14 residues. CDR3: CASSPGTSNQPQHF. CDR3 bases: TGTGCCAGCAGTCCCGGGACATCCAATCAGCCCCAGCATTTT.

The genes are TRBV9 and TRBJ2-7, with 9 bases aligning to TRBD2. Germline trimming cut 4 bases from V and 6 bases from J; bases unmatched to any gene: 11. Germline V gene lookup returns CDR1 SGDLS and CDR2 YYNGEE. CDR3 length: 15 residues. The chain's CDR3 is CASSPQIAGVGEQYF. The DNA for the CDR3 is TGTGCCAGCAGCCCCCAAATAGCGGGGGTGGGCGAGCAGTACTTC.

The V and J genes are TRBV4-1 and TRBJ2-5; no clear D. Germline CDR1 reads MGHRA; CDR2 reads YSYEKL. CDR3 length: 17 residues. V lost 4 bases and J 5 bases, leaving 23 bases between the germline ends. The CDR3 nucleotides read TGCGCCAGCAGCCCCGAACCCGGTCCCCTGAAAAAGGAGACCCAGTACTTC. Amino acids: CASSPEPGPLKKETQYF.

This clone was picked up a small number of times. CDR3 nucleotide sequence: TGTGCCAGCAGCTCGAAGTATTTCGCGGGGTCCAGCGAGACCCAGTACTTC. The encoded protein is CASSSKYFAGSSETQYF. V gene TRBV7-8 combines with J gene TRBJ2-5; a possible D gene is TRBD2 (6 bases). Germline CDR1 SGHVS, CDR2 FQNEAQ. The CDR3 length is 17 residues. V was shortened by 4 bases and J by 5 bases, with 23 bases between the two germline ends.

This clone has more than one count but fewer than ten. CDR3 DNA: TGCGCCAGCAGCTCCGGTTTGACAGATACGCAGTATTTT. This gives the protein CASSSGLTDTQYF. J is TRBJ2-3 and V is TRBV5-1; D is unclear. CDR3 size: 13 residues. The germline V gene encodes CDR1 SGHRS and CDR2 YFSETQ. The ends were cut back, 3 bases at V and 3 bases at J, with 8 bases in the middle.

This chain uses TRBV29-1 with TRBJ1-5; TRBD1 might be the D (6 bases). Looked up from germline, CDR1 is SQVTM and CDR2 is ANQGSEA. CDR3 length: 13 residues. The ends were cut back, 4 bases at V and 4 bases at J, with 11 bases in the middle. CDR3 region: CSVAPGANQPQHF. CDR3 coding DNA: TGCAGCGTTGCACCAGGGGCGAATCAGCCCCAGCATTTT.

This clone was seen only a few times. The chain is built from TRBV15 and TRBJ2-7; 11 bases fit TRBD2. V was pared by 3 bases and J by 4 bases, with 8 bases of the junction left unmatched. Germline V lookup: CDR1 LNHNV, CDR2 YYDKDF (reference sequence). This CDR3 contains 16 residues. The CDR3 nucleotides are TGTGCCACCAGCAGCCAGACTAGCGGGGCCCGTTACGAGCAGTACTTC. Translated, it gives CATSSQTSGARYEQYF.

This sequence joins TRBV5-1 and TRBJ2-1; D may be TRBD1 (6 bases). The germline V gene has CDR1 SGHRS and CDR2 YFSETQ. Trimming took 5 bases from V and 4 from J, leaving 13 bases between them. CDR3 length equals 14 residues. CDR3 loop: CASSPGARYNEQFF. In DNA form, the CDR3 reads TGCGCCAGCAGTCCAGGGGCGAGATACAATGAGCAGTTCTTC.

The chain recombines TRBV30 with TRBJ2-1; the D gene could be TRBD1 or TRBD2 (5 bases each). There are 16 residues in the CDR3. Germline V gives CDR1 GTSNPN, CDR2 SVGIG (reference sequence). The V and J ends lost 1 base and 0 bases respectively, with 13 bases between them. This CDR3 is CAWSAGSGSSYNEQFF. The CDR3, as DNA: TGTGCCTGGAGTGCGGGATCAGGGAGCTCCTACAATGAGCAGTTCTTC.

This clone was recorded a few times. The CDR3 here is CASDIGTGVGEQYF. The CDR3 DNA reads as TGCGCCAGTGATATCGGGACAGGGGTCGGGGAGCAGTACTTC. This rearrangement joins TRBV5-1 to TRBJ2-7; 10 bases are a match to TRBD1. Germline V CDR1 and CDR2: SGHRS, YFSETQ. This CDR3 is 14 amino acids long. Unmatched junction bases numbered 12, after V lost 8 bases and J lost 7 bases. The entire variable domain, with the rest obtained from reference TRBV5-1 and TRBJ2-7, is as follows: KAGVTQTPRYLIKTRGQQVTLSCSPISGHRSVSWYQQTPGQGLQFLFEYFSETQRNKGNFPGRFSGRQFSNSRSEMNVSTLELGDSALYLCASDIGTGVGEQYFGPGTRLTVT.

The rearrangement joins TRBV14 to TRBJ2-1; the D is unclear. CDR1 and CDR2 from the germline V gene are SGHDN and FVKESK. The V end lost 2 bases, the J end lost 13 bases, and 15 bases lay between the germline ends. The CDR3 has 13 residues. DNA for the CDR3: TGTGCCAGCAGCCAAAACCCAACTCCCCTACAGTTCTTC. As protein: CASSQNPTPLQFF.

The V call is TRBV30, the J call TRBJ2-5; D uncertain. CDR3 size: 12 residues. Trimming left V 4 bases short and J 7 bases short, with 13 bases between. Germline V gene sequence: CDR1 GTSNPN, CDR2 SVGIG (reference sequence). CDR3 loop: CAWTANPGTQYF. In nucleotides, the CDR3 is TGTGCCTGGACGGCCAACCCGGGGACCCAGTACTTC.

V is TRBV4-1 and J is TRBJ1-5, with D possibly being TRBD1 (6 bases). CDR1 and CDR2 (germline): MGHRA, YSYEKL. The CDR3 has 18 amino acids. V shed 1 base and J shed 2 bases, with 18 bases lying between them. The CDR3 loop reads CASSQGRVVQGGNQPQHF. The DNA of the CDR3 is TGCGCCAGCAGCCAAGGGCGGGTAGTACAGGGCGGCAATCAGCCCCAGCATTTT.

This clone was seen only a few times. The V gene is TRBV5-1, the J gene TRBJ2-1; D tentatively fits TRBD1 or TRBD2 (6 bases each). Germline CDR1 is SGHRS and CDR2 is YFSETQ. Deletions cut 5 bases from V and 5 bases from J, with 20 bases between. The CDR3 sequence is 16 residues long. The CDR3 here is CASSVGPRGQNNEQFF. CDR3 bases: TGCGCCAGCAGTGTTGGTCCGCGGGGACAAAACAATGAGCAGTTCTTC.

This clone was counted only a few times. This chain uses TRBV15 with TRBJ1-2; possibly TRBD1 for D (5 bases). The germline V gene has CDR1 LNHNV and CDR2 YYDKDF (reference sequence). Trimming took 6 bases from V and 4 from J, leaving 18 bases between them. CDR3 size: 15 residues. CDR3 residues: CATSTPGLAPYGYTF. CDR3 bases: TGTGCCACCAGTACCCCGGGGCTCGCTCCCTATGGCTACACCTTC.

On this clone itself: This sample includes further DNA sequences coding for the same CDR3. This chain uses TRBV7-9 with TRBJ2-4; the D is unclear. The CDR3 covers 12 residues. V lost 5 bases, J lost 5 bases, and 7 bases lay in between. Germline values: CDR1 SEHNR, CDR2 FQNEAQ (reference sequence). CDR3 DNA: TGTGCCAGCAGCCCCCCCCAAAACATTCAGTACTTC. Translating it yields CASSPPQNIQYF. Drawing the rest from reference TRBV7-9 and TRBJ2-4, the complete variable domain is DTGVSQNPRHKITKRGQNVTFRCDPISEHNRLYWYRQTLGQGPEFLTYFQNEAQLEKSRLLSDRFSAERPKGSFSTLEIQRTEQGDSAMYLCASSPPQNIQYFGAGTRLSVL.

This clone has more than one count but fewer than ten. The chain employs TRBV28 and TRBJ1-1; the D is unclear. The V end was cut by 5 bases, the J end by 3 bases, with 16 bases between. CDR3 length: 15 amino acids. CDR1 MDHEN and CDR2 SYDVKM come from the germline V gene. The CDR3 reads CASSPPDGLDTEAFF. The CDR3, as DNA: TGTGCCAGCAGTCCCCCCGACGGGCTGGACACTGAAGCTTTCTTT.

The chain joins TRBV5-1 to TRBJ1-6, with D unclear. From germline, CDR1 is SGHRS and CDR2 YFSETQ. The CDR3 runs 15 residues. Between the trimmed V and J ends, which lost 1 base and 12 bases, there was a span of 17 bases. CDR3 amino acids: CASSLSPTAGQPLHF. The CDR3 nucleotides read TGCGCCAGCAGCTTGTCCCCGACTGCCGGCCAACCCCTCCACTTT.

The CDR3 nucleotides are TGTGCCAGCAGCCGAACCGGCTCAGGGGCCGCCATCTATGGCTACACCTTC. This codes for CASSRTGSGAAIYGYTF. The chain recombines TRBV7-2 with TRBJ1-2; tentative D call: TRBD1 (6 bases). Per the germline V gene, CDR1 is SGHTA and CDR2 is FQGNSA. CDR3 length: 17 residues. Trimming left V 5 bases short and J 4 bases short, with 23 bases between.

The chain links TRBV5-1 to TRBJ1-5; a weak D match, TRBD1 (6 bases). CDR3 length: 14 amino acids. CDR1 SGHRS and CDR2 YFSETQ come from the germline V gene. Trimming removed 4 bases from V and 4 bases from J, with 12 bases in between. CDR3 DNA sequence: TGCGCCAGCAGCACCGGGACACCAAATCAGCCCCAGCATTTT. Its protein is CASSTGTPNQPQHF.

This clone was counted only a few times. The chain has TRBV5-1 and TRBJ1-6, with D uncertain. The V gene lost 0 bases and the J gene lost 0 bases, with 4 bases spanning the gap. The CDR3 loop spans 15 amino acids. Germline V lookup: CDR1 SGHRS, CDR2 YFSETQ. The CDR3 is CASSLEVSYNSPLHF. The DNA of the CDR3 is TGCGCCAGCAGCTTGGAGGTCTCCTATAATTCACCCCTCCACTTT.

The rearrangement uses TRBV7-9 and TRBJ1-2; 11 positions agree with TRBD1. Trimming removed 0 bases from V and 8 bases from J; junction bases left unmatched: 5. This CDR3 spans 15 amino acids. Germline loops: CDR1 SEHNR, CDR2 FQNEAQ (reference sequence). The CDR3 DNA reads TGTGCCAGCAGCTTAGCGCAAAGGACAGGGGGCGGCTACACCTTC. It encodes CASSLAQRTGGGYTF.

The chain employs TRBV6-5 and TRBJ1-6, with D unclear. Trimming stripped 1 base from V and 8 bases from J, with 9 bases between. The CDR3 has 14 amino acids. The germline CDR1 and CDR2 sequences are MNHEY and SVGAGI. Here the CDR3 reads CASSYWTRDSPLHF. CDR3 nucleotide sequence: TGTGCCAGCAGTTACTGGACCCGGGATTCACCCCTCCACTTT.